Reported below is one TCR beta chain. The data were taken from a study of blood T cell repertoires in COVID-19. Study in general: COVID-19 samples collected from the United States, Italy and Spain covered acute and convalescent phases.

Original processing notes: Amplification of reference gene primers was used by the study to estimate nucleated cell counts. Measured with immunoSEQ multiplex PCR; TCRdb has only the in-frame clones, and not every one. V, J and clone size derive from that table, while D and trimming were established from the DNA sequence. The data show approximately 440,000 clones, approximately 88% seen once. Germline V gene data show CDR1 as LNHDA and CDR2 as SQIVND (reference sequence). Trimming cost V 5 bases and J 7 bases, with 17 bases left between them. CDR3 length equals 15 residues. The TCR originated in a woman in her fifties or sixties with COVID-19, enrolled during active disease. The J gene is TRBJ1-4, the V gene TRBV19; tentatively, D is TRBD1 (5 bases). Sequencing was done on a sample of peripheral blood. CDR3: CASSPNPGYPEKLFF. The CDR3 region has the DNA TGTGCCAGTAGTCCCAACCCAGGGTACCCTGAAAAACTGTTTTTT.